Each of the 18 T cell receptor beta chains below was sequenced from the same sample in a study of T cell responses to AZD1222 COVID-19 vaccine. Sequencing used immunoSEQ multiplex PCR; TCRdb keeps in-frame clones, though not all of them. The sample lists roughly 120,000 clones, about nine tenths seen once, with 2.4% in the top ten. The sample in question was peripheral blood, obtained on day 0 of AZD1222 vaccination. These TCRs come from an adult in good health.

The J gene is TRBJ2-5, the V gene TRBV11-2, with 7 positions matching TRBD2. CDR3 length: 16 amino acids. The junction had 8 bases not matched to a gene; V was cut back by 0 bases and J by 4 bases. Germline lookup yields CDR1 SGHAT and CDR2 FQNNGV. The CDR3 loop is CASSLDRPTGGETQYF. In DNA form, the CDR3 reads TGTGCCAGCAGCTTAGATCGACCAACGGGGGGAGAGACCCAGTACTTC.

The chain is built from TRBV28 and TRBJ1-2, with 8 bases identical to TRBD1. The germline CDR1 and CDR2 sequences are MDHEN and SYDVKM. The CDR3 spans 13 residues. V shed 7 bases, J shed 4 bases, and the junction held 5 bases outside the gene matches. CDR3 amino acids: CASISTGVYGYTF. The CDR3 DNA sequence: TGTGCCAGCATTTCGACAGGGGTCTATGGCTACACCTTC.

This chain joins TRBV28 and TRBJ2-7, with 8 nucleotides matching TRBD1. Germline lookup yields CDR1 MDHEN and CDR2 SYDVKM. CDR3 size: 15 residues. The junction had 12 bases not matched to a gene; V was cut back by 6 bases and J by 5 bases. CDR3 in amino acids: CASSHVRDRLHEQYF. In DNA form, the CDR3 reads TGTGCCAGCAGCCACGTACGGGACAGGCTTCACGAGCAGTACTTC.

In this sample, this clone turned up once. V usage is TRBV30 and J usage is TRBJ1-5, with no clear D. Trimming removed 1 base at V and 0 bases at J, with 4 bases between. The CDR3 has 13 amino acids. Germline CDR1 is GTSNPN and CDR2 is SVGIG (reference sequence). The CDR3 sequence is CAWSDGSNQPQHF. CDR3 nucleotides: TGTGCCTGGAGTGATGGTAGCAATCAGCCCCAGCATTTT.

V and J are TRBV29-1 and TRBJ2-7; TRBD2 might be the D (6 bases). Germline assignment: CDR1 SQVTM and CDR2 ANQGSEA. The V and J ends lost 2 bases and 7 bases respectively, with 24 bases between them. There are 16 residues in the CDR3. CDR3 coding DNA: TGCAGCGTTGAAACCCCGCCAGGTAGCGGCGCTAAGGAGCAGTACTTC. This sequence encodes CSVETPPGSGAKEQYF.

The chain uses TRBV7-2 and TRBJ1-3, with a possible D match to TRBD1 (6 bases). The germline V gene encodes CDR1 SGHTA and CDR2 FQGNSA. CDR3 length equals 18 residues. V was clipped by 5 bases and J by 4 bases, with 24 bases between them. Here the CDR3 DNA reads TGTGCCAGCAGCCCCAGCCCGAGGGGGAGCGTTAACGGAAACACCATATATTTT. As protein: CASSPSPRGSVNGNTIYF.

The chain links TRBV28 to TRBJ1-1, with TRBD1 matching 9 bases. This CDR3 is 13 amino acids long. From germline, CDR1 is MDHEN and CDR2 SYDVKM. The trim removed 2 bases at V and 8 bases at J, leaving 3 bases unmatched. The DNA for the CDR3 is TGTGCCAGCAGTTTAAGGGACAGGGCAGAAGCTTTCTTT. Its translation is CASSLRDRAEAFF.

This chain links TRBV7-3 with TRBJ1-3; D may be TRBD1 (6 bases). This CDR3 region has 15 residues. Germline lookup yields CDR1 SGHTA and CDR2 FQGTGA. Trimming shortened V by 5 bases and J by 3 bases, and 14 bases separated the two germline ends. The CDR3 bases are TGTGCCAGCAGCGACAGGCGGGCAGGTGGAAACACCATATATTTT. Encoded protein: CASSDRRAGGNTIYF.

The chain uses TRBV5-4 and TRBJ2-3, with 11 bases matching TRBD2. After removal of 3 bases from V and 2 bases from J, the junction contained 17 bases not matched to a gene. The CDR3 is 20 amino acids. Germline V lookup: CDR1 SGHNT, CDR2 YYREEE (reference sequence). The DNA of the CDR3 is TGTGCCAGCAGCTCAAGAAGAGGAGGAGGGACTAGCGGATCCACAGATACGCAGTATTTT. This gives the protein CASSSRRGGGTSGSTDTQYF.

This clone was detected once. The genes are TRBV5-8 and TRBJ1-5, with TRBD1 matching over 8 bases. The ends lost 0 bases at V and 9 bases at J; junction bases unmatched: 5. The CDR3 totals 14 residues. From germline, CDR1 is SGHTS and CDR2 YDEGEE. The CDR3 region is CASSLGTGRPPQHF. The CDR3 nucleotides read TGTGCCAGCAGCTTGGGGACAGGGAGGCCGCCCCAGCATTTT.

The chain has TRBV3-1 (or the pseudogene TRBV3-2) and TRBJ1-5; D may be TRBD1 (6 bases). Germline values: CDR1 LGHDT, CDR2 YNNKEL (reference sequence). V was clipped by 1 base and J by 2 bases, with 9 bases between them. This CDR3 is built from 15 residues. The CDR3 DNA follows: TGTGCCAGCAGCCAAGTATCAGGGGGCAATCAGCCCCAGCATTTT. Its translation: CASSQVSGGNQPQHF.

The rearrangement links TRBV18 to TRBJ1-1; TRBD1 matches at 8 bases. This CDR3 has 16 residues. Germline values: CDR1 KGHSH, CDR2 LQKENI. V was clipped by 1 base and J by 5 bases; unmatched bases: 9. CDR3 DNA: TGTGCCAGCTCACCACTACCGGGACAGGTCGGGACTGAAGCTTTCTTT. Protein sequence: CASSPLPGQVGTEAFF.

CDR3 nucleotide sequence: TGCGCCAGCAGTGAGAGTCGAATTGGGGGCGAGCAGTACTTC. Protein sequence: CASSESRIGGEQYF. The rearrangement links TRBV10-1 to TRBJ2-7; D possibly uses TRBD1 or TRBD2 (5 bases each). This CDR3 comprises 14 residues. Trimming left V 2 bases short and J 6 bases short, with 14 bases between. Germline values: CDR1 WNHNN, CDR2 SYGVQD (reference sequence).

This chain joins TRBV2 and TRBJ1-4; the D is unclear. V shed 8 bases and J shed 8 bases, with 6 bases lying between them. In germline, CDR1 is SNHLY, CDR2 FYNNEI. The CDR3 is 10 residues long. The CDR3 bases are TGTGCCAGCGAGGACGAAAAACTGTTTTTT. Protein product: CASEDEKLFF.

The chain couples TRBV4-1 to TRBJ1-1; D ambiguous. CDR1 is MGHRA, CDR2 YSYEKL, per germline. V shed 0 bases and J shed 3 bases, with 8 bases lying between them. The CDR3 runs to 14 residues. The CDR3 DNA is TGCGCCAGCAGCCAAGAAAGTGGATACACTGAAGCTTTCTTT. It yields the protein CASSQESGYTEAFF.

V usage is TRBV29-1 and J usage is TRBJ2-1, with D perhaps matching TRBD2 (5 bases). The CDR3 contains 16 residues. CDR1 and CDR2 (germline): SQVTM, ANQGSEA. V was shortened by 7 bases and J by 2 bases, with 21 bases between the two germline ends. The CDR3, as DNA: TGCAGCGCGGGCGGCACGCGGGTGAATACCTACAATGAGCAGTTCTTC. Translated: CSAGGTRVNTYNEQFF.

This clone was seen a single time. V usage is TRBV7-8 and J usage is TRBJ2-1; D is perhaps TRBD2 (5 bases). CDR1 SGHVS and CDR2 FQNEAQ come from the germline V gene. The CDR3 has 15 residues. V lost 1 base and J 6 bases, leaving 13 bases between the germline ends. The chain's CDR3 is CASSLGVAEGNEQFF. The CDR3 bases are TGTGCCAGCAGCTTAGGCGTCGCCGAGGGCAATGAGCAGTTCTTC.

This clone was seen a few times. The CDR3 DNA sequence: TGTGCCAGTGGGACTAGCGGGAATGAGCAGTTCTTC. Translation gives CASGTSGNEQFF. The V call is TRBV19, the J call TRBJ2-1; TRBD2 matches at 12 bases. Trimming removed 8 bases from V and 7 bases from J; junction bases left unmatched: 0. Germline V gene lookup returns CDR1 LNHDA and CDR2 SQIVND (reference sequence). The length of the CDR3 is 12 residues. The full variable domain, rest sourced from reference TRBV19 and TRBJ2-1, is DGGITQSPKYLFRKEGQNVTLSCEQNLNHDAMYWYRQDPGQGLRLIYYSQIVNDFQKGDIAEGYSVSREKKESFPLTVTSAQKNPTAFYLCASGTSGNEQFFGPGTRLTVL.